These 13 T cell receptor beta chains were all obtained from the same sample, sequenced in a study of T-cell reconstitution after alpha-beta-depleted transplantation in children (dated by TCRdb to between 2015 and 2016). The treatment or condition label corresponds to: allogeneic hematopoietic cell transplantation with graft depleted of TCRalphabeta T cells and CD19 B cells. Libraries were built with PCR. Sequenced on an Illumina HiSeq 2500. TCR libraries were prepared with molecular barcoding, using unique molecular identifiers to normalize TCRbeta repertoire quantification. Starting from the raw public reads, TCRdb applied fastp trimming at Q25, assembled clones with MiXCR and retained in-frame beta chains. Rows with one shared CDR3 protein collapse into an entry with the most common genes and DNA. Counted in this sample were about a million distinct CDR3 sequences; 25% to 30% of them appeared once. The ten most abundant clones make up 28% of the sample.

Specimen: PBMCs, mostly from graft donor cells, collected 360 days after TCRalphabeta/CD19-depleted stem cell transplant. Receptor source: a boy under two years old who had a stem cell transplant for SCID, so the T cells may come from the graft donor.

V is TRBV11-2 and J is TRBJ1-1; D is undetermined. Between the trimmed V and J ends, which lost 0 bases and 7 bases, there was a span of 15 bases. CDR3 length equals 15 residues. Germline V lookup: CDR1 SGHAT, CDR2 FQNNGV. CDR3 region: CASSLEYKGIGEAFF. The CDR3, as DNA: TGTGCCAGCAGCTTAGAATATAAGGGTATCGGTGAAGCTTTCTTT. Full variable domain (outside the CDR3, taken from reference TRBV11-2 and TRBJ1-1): EAGVAQSPRYKIIEKRQSVAFWCNPISGHATLYWYQQILGQGPKLLIQFQNNGVVDDSQLPKDRFSAERLKGVDSTLKIQPAKLEDSAVYLCASSLEYKGIGEAFFGQGTRLTVV.

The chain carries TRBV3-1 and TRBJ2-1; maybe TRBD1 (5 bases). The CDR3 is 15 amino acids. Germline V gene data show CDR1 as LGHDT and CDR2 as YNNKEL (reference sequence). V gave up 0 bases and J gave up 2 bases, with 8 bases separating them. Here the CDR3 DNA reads TGTGCCAGCAGCCAAGATATAGGGGCCTACAATGAGCAGTTCTTC. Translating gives CASSQDIGAYNEQFF.

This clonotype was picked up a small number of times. The CDR3 nucleotides are TGTGCCAGCAGTTCCAGACAGGCCAGCAATCAGCCCCAGCATTTT. Translation gives CASSSRQASNQPQHF. The chain links TRBV27 to TRBJ1-5; a weak D match, TRBD1 (6 bases). V lost 4 bases and J 1 base, leaving 11 bases between the germline ends. This CDR3 spans 15 amino acids. Germline V gene lookup returns CDR1 MNHEY and CDR2 SMNVEV (reference sequence).

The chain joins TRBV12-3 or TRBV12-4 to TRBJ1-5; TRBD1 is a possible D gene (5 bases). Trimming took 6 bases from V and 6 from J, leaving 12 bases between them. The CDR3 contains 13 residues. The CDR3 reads CASSRTTLQPQHF. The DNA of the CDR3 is TGTGCCAGCAGCAGGACAACCCTTCAGCCCCAGCATTTT.

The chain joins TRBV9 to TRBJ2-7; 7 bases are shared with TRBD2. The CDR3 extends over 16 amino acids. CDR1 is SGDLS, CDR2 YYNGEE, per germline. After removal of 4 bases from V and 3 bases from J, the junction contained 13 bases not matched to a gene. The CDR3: CASSPRGGGDNYEQYF. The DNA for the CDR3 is TGTGCCAGCAGCCCTCGGGGCGGGGGTGATAACTACGAGCAGTACTTC.

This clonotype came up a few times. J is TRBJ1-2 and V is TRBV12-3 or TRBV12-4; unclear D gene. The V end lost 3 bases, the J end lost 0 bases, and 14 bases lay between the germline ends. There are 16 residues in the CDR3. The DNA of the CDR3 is TGTGCCAGCAGTTTCTACGTCCAGATCTCTAACTATGGCTACACCTTC. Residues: CASSFYVQISNYGYTF.

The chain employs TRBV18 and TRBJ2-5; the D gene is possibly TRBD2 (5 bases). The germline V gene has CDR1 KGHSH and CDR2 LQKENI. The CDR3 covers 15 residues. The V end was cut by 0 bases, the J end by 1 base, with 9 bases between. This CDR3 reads CASSPPLRAQETQYF. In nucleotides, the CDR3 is TGTGCCAGCTCACCACCATTGCGGGCCCAAGAGACCCAGTACTTC. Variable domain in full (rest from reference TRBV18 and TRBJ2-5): NAGVMQNPRHLVRRRGQEARLRCSPMKGHSHVYWYRQLPEEGLKFMVYLQKENIIDESGMPKERFSAEFPKEGPSILRIQQVVRGDSAAYFCASSPPLRAQETQYFGPGTRLLVL.

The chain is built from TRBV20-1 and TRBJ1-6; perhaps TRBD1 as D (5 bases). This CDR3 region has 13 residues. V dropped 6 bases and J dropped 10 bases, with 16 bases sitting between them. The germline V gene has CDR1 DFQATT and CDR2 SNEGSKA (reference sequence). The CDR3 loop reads CSAGLTRDSPLHF. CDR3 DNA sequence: TGCAGTGCGGGGCTTACTAGGGACTCACCCCTCCACTTT.

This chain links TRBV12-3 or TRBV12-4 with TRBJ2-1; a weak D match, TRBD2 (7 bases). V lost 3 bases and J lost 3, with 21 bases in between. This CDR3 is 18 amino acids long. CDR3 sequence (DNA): TGTGCCAGCAGTTTTCTTAGGTCGGGCGGGGGCCTCTACAATGAGCAGTTCTTC. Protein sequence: CASSFLRSGGGLYNEQFF.

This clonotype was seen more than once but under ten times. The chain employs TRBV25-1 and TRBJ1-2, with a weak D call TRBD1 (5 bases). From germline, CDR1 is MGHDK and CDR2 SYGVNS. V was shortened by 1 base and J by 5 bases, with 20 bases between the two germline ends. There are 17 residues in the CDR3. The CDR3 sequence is CASSESQGGSTFYGYTF. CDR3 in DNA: TGTGCCAGCAGTGAATCCCAGGGCGGGTCAACCTTTTATGGCTACACCTTC.

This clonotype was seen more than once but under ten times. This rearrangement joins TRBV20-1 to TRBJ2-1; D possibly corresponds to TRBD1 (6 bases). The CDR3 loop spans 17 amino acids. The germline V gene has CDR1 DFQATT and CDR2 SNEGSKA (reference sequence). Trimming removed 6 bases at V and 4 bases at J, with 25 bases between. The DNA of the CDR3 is TGCAGTGCAAAACCTCGATCGGGACACCTCCTTTACAATGAGCAGTTCTTC. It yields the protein CSAKPRSGHLLYNEQFF.

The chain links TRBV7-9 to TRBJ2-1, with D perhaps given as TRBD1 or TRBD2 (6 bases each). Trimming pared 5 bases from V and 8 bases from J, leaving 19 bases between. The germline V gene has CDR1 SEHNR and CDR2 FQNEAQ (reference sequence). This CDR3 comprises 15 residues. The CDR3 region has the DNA TGTGCCAGCAGCCCCGAGCTGGGGGGCCTCGATGAGCAGTTCTTC. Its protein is CASSPELGGLDEQFF.

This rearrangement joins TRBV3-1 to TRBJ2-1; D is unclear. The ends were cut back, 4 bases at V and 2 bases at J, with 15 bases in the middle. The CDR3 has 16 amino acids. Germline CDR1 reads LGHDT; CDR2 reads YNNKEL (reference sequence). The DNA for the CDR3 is TGTGCCAGCAGCCCCGACGAGGTATGGACCTACAATGAGCAGTTCTTC. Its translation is CASSPDEVWTYNEQFF.